This is a list of T cell receptor beta chains from one sample in a study of T cells in tuberculosis. Profiled with immunoSEQ multiplex PCR; TCRdb holds only in-frame clones, not every one. This sample carries approximately 58,000 clones, roughly 87% of them seen once, and the ten largest clones take 21%. Sequencing was done on a sample of CD1b-GMM tetramer-negative cells sorted from PBMCs. The receptors come from an adult woman with latent tuberculosis. CDR3s include the opening cysteine and the closing phenylalanine or tryptophan.

J: TRBJ2-2; V: TRBV7-9; CDR3: CASSIPGLRGSGELFF
J: TRBJ1-2; V: TRBV18; CDR3: CASSPQTQRNYGYTF
J: TRBJ2-5; V: TRBV12-5; CDR3: CAARGQGADETQYF
J: TRBJ2-5; V: TRBV12-5; CDR3: CASGLRRDRGPNQETQYF
J: TRBJ1-2; V: TRBV5-1; CDR3: CASRLGQGARRYGYTF
J: TRBJ2-7; V: TRBV9; CDR3: CASSASLGLGLREQYF
J: TRBJ2-5; V: TRBV5-4; CDR3: CASSSLAGGKETQYF
J: TRBJ2-1; V: TRBV5-1; CDR3: CASSLADNEQFF
J: TRBJ2-7; V: TRBV15; CDR3: CATSRVVAYEQYF
J: TRBJ2-1; V: TRBV7-8; CDR3: CASSFSAGTAYNEQFF
J: TRBJ1-5; V: TRBV12-5; CDR3: CASGPGNYQPQHF
J: TRBJ2-3; V: TRBV18; CDR3: CASSPRYQGGDTQYF
J: TRBJ1-3; V: TRBV19; CDR3: CASRGGLSGNTIYF
J: TRBJ1-1; V: TRBV19; CDR3: CASKIAEGLGTEAFF
J: TRBJ2-5; V: TRBV28; CDR3: CASSPPTADQETQYF